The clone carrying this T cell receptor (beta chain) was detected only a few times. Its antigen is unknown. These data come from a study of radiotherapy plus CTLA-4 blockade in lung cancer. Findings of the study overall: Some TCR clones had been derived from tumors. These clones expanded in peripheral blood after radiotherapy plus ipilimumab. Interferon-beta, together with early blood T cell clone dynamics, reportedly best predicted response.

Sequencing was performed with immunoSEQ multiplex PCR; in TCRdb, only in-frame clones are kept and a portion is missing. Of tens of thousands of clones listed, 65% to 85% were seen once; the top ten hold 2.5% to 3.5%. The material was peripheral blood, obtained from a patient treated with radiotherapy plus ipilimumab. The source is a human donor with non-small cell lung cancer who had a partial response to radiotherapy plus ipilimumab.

The CDR3 sequence: CASSVGTASGSSSYEQYF. CDR3 nucleotides: TGTGCCAGCAGCGTTGGGACAGCTAGCGGGTCAAGCTCCTACGAGCAGTACTTC. The rearrangement links TRBV9 to TRBJ2-7, with a weak D call TRBD2 (8 bases). The germline CDR1 and CDR2 sequences are SGDLS and YYNGEE. CDR3 length equals 18 residues. Trimming stripped 2 bases from V and 0 bases from J, with 21 bases between.